A selection of T cell receptor beta chains follows, all from one sample in a study of T cell responses to AZD1222 COVID-19 vaccine. TCRdb keeps only in-frame clones here, not all; method: immunoSEQ multiplex PCR. The data show 150,000 or so clones, just under 95% seen once. The source was peripheral blood, collected on day 0 of AZD1222 vaccination. The source is an adult in good health. Both conserved end residues are part of each CDR3.

v_gene: TRBV6-6; j_gene: TRBJ2-7; CDR3aa: CASSLSGGEQYF
v_gene: TRBV6-2/TRBV6-3; j_gene: TRBJ2-2; CDR3aa: CASSYERVSGIGELFF
v_gene: TRBV25-1; j_gene: TRBJ1-2; CDR3aa: CASSDLDRDFYGYTF
v_gene: TRBV24-1; j_gene: TRBJ1-1; CDR3aa: CATSDHRGTEAFF
v_gene: TRBV4-1; j_gene: TRBJ1-1; CDR3aa: CASSPGTRGRLGGTEAFF
v_gene: TRBV7-2; j_gene: TRBJ1-1; CDR3aa: CASSPGMGTPLNTEAFF
v_gene: TRBV2; j_gene: TRBJ1-5; CDR3aa: CASRRRGPNSNQPQHF
v_gene: TRBV10-3; j_gene: TRBJ1-5; CDR3aa: CAITGAENQPQHF
v_gene: TRBV7-9; j_gene: TRBJ1-4; CDR3aa: CASSLGGREKLFF
v_gene: TRBV2; j_gene: TRBJ1-4; CDR3aa: CASSERGVSEKLFF
v_gene: TRBV14; j_gene: TRBJ1-1; CDR3aa: CATSQVDRKAEAFF
v_gene: TRBV6-5; j_gene: TRBJ2-7; CDR3aa: CASSYSPGFYEQYF
v_gene: TRBV30; j_gene: TRBJ1-4; CDR3aa: CAYQTGFVEKLFF
v_gene: TRBV9; j_gene: TRBJ1-1; CDR3aa: CASSSQGVGNTEAFF
v_gene: TRBV5-6; j_gene: TRBJ1-2; CDR3aa: CASSPNPGRPRLSVDGYTF
v_gene: TRBV6-1; j_gene: TRBJ1-2; CDR3aa: CASSEVPGGGYTF
v_gene: TRBV28; j_gene: TRBJ1-2; CDR3aa: CASSQQRGYTF
v_gene: TRBV2; j_gene: TRBJ1-5; CDR3aa: CASSRTGEQPQHF
v_gene: TRBV29-1; j_gene: TRBJ2-7; CDR3aa: CSVEVYAPGTYTYEQYF
v_gene: TRBV19; j_gene: TRBJ1-6; CDR3aa: CASSIRAGLDNSPLHF
v_gene: TRBV18; j_gene: TRBJ2-1; CDR3aa: CASSPAETSGNNEQFF
v_gene: TRBV6-5; j_gene: TRBJ2-3; CDR3aa: CASRQGASTDTQYF
v_gene: TRBV6-5; j_gene: TRBJ1-5; CDR3aa: CASSYTGANQPQHF
v_gene: TRBV4-1; j_gene: TRBJ1-5; CDR3aa: CASSQDWGPGQPQHF
v_gene: TRBV6-6; j_gene: TRBJ2-3; CDR3aa: CASSGSWEPKGTDTQYF
v_gene: TRBV7-2; j_gene: TRBJ1-1; CDR3aa: CASSPPSPTEAFF
v_gene: TRBV10-3; j_gene: TRBJ2-7; CDR3aa: CAITTVKGQYF
v_gene: TRBV24-1; j_gene: TRBJ2-1; CDR3aa: CATSGSGDSYNEQFF
v_gene: TRBV14; j_gene: TRBJ1-3; CDR3aa: CASSQVRVTDVNTIYF
v_gene: TRBV30; j_gene: TRBJ1-1; CDR3aa: CAWGLGGTEAFF
v_gene: TRBV29-1; j_gene: TRBJ1-2; CDR3aa: CSVLQGDYGYTF
v_gene: TRBV6-6; j_gene: TRBJ2-7; CDR3aa: CASSYSSEQYF
v_gene: TRBV30; j_gene: TRBJ2-7; CDR3aa: CAWSRTGNEQYF
v_gene: TRBV7-9; j_gene: TRBJ2-7; CDR3aa: CASSLGRGAVIEQYF
v_gene: TRBV12-5; j_gene: TRBJ1-2; CDR3aa: CASGLAQGSGYGYTF